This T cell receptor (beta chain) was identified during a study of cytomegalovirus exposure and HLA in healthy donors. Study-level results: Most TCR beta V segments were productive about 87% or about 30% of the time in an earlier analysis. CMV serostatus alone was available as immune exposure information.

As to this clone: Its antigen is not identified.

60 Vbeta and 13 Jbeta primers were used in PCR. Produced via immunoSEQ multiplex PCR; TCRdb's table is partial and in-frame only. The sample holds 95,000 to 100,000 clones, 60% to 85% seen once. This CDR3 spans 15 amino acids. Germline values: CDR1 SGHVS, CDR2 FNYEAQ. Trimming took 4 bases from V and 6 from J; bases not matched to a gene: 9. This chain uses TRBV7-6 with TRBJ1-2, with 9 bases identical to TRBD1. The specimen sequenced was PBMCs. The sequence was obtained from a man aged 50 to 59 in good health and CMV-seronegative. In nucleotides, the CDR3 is TGTGCCAGCAGCTCGGAGGCCGGGACAGGGAATGGCTACACCTTC. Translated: CASSSEAGTGNGYTF.